This TCR beta chain was found in a study of T-cell memory formation after mild COVID-19. The V gene lost 3 bases and the J gene lost 1 base, with 16 bases spanning the gap. The germline V gene has CDR1 DFQATT and CDR2 SNEGSKA (reference sequence). This CDR3 is built from 16 residues. MiXCR was run by TCRdb on the 5' RACE reads, yielding one entry per CDR3 protein. The sample lists 430,000 or so distinct CDR3 sequences, 25% occurring once. This sequence joins TRBV20-1 and TRBJ2-4, with TRBD2 as a possible D gene (5 bases). This TCR derives from an adult woman who had mild COVID-19 (a few samples of this study predate the infection). Cell type and time point are not known. What was sequenced was PBMCs or a T cell subset sorted from them (not recorded which). As DNA, the CDR3 is TGCAGTGCTAGCGCGGGTACGACCTGGGCCAAAAACATTCAGTACTTC. Translating it yields CSASAGTTWAKNIQYF.